The next 8 T cell receptor beta chains were all read from a single sample in a study of T cell repertoires in cytomegalovirus infection. TCRdb reprocessed the reads via MiXCR and lists one record per CDR3 protein. The sample carries 350,000 to 400,000 distinct CDR3 sequences, around a third recorded once. Antigen specificity for these receptors is unknown. The input for sequencing was cultured PBMCs, taken from culture after CMV antigen stimulation. The receptors shown here come from a human donor in good health (CMV status not recorded). Some clones in this sample may be carry-over from other donors' samples.

The rearrangement links TRBV5-4 to TRBJ1-1, with TRBD1 as a possible D gene (5 bases). The germline V gene encodes CDR1 SGHNT and CDR2 YYREEE (reference sequence). Trimming cost V 4 bases and J 1 base, with 11 bases left between them. The CDR3 contains 14 residues. CDR3 sequence reads: CASSNRDGNTEAFF. As DNA, the CDR3 is TGTGCCAGCAGCAACCGGGACGGGAACACTGAAGCTTTCTTT.

This sequence joins TRBV18 and TRBJ2-7; D unclear. CDR1 KGHSH and CDR2 LQKENI come from the germline V gene. V was clipped by 1 base and J by 2 bases, with 6 bases between them. There are 13 residues in the CDR3. The CDR3 bases are TGTGCCAGCTCACCACTTGAAACCTACGAGCAGTACTTC. This codes for CASSPLETYEQYF.

In its sample, this clonotype was seen a few times. The chain uses TRBV4-1 and TRBJ2-1, with 9 positions matching TRBD2. CDR1 is MGHRA and CDR2 is YSYEKL in the germline V gene. The CDR3 is 14 amino acids. V shed 0 bases and J 15 bases; nucleotides not matched to a gene: 9. CDR3 bases: TGCGCCAGCAGCCAAGATCCCCCTAGCGGGAACCCGTTCTTC. As protein: CASSQDPPSGNPFF.

In the case of this clonotype: A much larger clone differs from this one at a single base, so this may be a read error. The rearrangement links TRBV7-2 to TRBJ2-3; a possible D gene is TRBD2 (6 bases). V lost 1 base and J 2 bases, leaving 7 bases between the germline ends. The CDR3 spans 14 residues. CDR1 is SGHTA, CDR2 FQGNSA, per germline. This chain's CDR3 is CASSLGGVTDTQYF. CDR3 nucleotide sequence: TGTGCCAGCAGCTTAGGGGGGGTCACAGATACGCAGTATTTT.

This chain uses TRBV7-3 with TRBJ2-5; D is unclear. The CDR3 has 14 amino acids. Germline V CDR1 and CDR2: SGHTA, FQGTGA. V was pared by 5 bases and J by 5 bases, with 15 bases between. The CDR3 bases are TGTGCCAGCAGCCCATATGCTGGAGTGGAGACCCAGTACTTC. This codes for CASSPYAGVETQYF.

This clonotype showed up just a few times. The CDR3 nucleotides read TGTGCCAGCAGCCATACAAACAATGGACCGGTTCAGCCCCAGCATTTT. It specifies CASSHTNNGPVQPQHF. V usage is TRBV7-8 and J usage is TRBJ1-5; D gene ambiguous. Trimming took off 5 bases at V and 6 bases at J, with 20 bases between the two ends. Germline assignment: CDR1 SGHVS and CDR2 FQNEAQ. CDR3 length equals 16 residues. The full variable domain, completed using reference TRBV7-8 and TRBJ1-5, is GAGVSQSPRYKVAKRGQDVALRCDPISGHVSLFWYQQALGQGPEFLTYFQNEAQLDKSGLPSDRFFAERPEGSVSTLKIQRTQQEDSAVYLCASSHTNNGPVQPQHFGDGTRLSIL.

J is TRBJ2-7 and V is TRBV2, with TRBD1 as a possible D gene (6 bases). The length of the CDR3 is 15 residues. Germline loops: CDR1 SNHLY, CDR2 FYNNEI. V dropped 6 bases and J dropped 0 bases, with 15 bases sitting between them. As DNA, the CDR3 is TGTGCCAGCAGGATACAGGGAAGAGGCTCCTACGAGCAGTACTTC. It specifies CASRIQGRGSYEQYF.

This clonotype was counted between two and nine times. The chain combines TRBV7-2 with TRBJ2-7; TRBD1 might be the D (6 bases). The ends were cut back, 1 base at V and 0 bases at J, with 13 bases in the middle. This CDR3 spans 16 amino acids. Per the germline V gene, CDR1 is SGHTA and CDR2 is FQGNSA. The CDR3 DNA reads as TGTGCCAGCAGCTTAGACCGGGACAAGAGCTCCTACGAGCAGTACTTC. This translates into CASSLDRDKSSYEQYF. Full variable domain (remainder filled in from reference TRBV7-2 and TRBJ2-7): GAGVSQSPSNKVTEKGKDVELRCDPISGHTALYWYRQSLGQGLEFLIYFQGNSAPDKSGLPSDRFSAERTGGSVSTLTIQRTQQEDSAVYLCASSLDRDKSSYEQYFGPGTRLTVT.